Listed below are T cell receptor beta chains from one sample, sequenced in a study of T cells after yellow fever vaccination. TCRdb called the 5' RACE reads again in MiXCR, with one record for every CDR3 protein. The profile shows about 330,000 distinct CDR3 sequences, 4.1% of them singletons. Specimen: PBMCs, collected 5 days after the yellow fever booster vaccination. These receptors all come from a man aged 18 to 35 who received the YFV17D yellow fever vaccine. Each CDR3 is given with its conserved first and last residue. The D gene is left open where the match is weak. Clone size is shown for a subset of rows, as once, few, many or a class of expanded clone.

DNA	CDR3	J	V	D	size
TGCAGTGCTAGCCGGGATTTATCTACTGAAGCTTTCTTT	CSASRDLSTEAFF	TRBJ1-1	TRBV20-1	-	many
TGTGCCAGCAGCCCAGGGGGCTCTGGGGCCAACGTCCTGACTTTC	CASSPGGSGANVLTF	TRBJ2-6	TRBV6-2/TRBV6-3	TRBD1	many
TGCGCCAGCAGCATAACTAGCGGGGGGAATGAGCAGTTCTTC	CASSITSGGNEQFF	TRBJ2-1	TRBV5-1	TRBD2	many
TGCGCCAGCAGCCAGGGGCGGGGGGGGTTCTATGAGCAGTTCTTC	CASSQGRGGFYEQFF	TRBJ2-1	TRBV4-1	TRBD2	many
TGTGCCAGCAGCTTAGTGGTCGAAAACACCGGGGAGCTGTTTTTT	CASSLVVENTGELFF	TRBJ2-2	TRBV7-6	-	few
TGCAGTGCTAGAGTAGGGGTTGTACCCCTCCACTTT	CSARVGVVPLHF	TRBJ1-6	TRBV20-1	-	-
TGCAGTGCTAGAGATCCGGCAGGCGCTCAGCCCCAGCATTTT	CSARDPAGAQPQHF	TRBJ1-5	TRBV20-1	-	few
TGCAGTGCTAGTAAAGGGCGCGGCTACGAGCAGTACTTC	CSASKGRGYEQYF	TRBJ2-7	TRBV20-1	-	-
TGTGCCAGCAGTGACACAGGGTTTGGCCCTGCTTTT	CASSDTGFGPAF	TRBJ1-5	TRBV6-2/TRBV6-3	-	few
TGCAGTGCCCCCCCCGATAGCACAGATACGCAGTATTTT	CSAPPDSTDTQYF	TRBJ2-3	TRBV20-1	-	many
TGTGCCAGCAGCTACAGACTAGCGGGGAACACAGATACGCAGTATTTT	CASSYRLAGNTDTQYF	TRBJ2-3	TRBV7-2	TRBD2	once
TGCAGTGCTAGGACGCTCTACGAGCAGTACTTC	CSARTLYEQYF	TRBJ2-7	TRBV20-1	-	-